This T cell receptor beta chain was identified during a study of cytomegalovirus exposure and HLA in healthy donors. About the research overall: Within the Caucasian-associated ancestry cluster were approximately 77% of the roughly 400 genotyped donors. Study-wide results and limits: Sequence variants that were highly shared formed a cluster that was likely a sequencing artifact.

As concerns this clone: Its specificity is not known.

Researchers ran the PCR with 60 Vbeta and 13 Jbeta primers. Profiling relied on immunoSEQ multiplex PCR, and the TCRdb table lists in-frame clones only, not all of them. This table has approximately 190,000 clones, 75% to 90% appearing once. V lost 4 bases to trimming and J lost 8 bases, with 11 bases between them. This CDR3 is 13 amino acids long. CDR1 and CDR2 from the germline V gene are MNHNS and SASEGT. This receptor was obtained from a man aged 35-49 years in good health and CMV-seropositive. The chain employs TRBV6-1 and TRBJ1-4; D is perhaps TRBD1 (6 bases). Sequenced sample: PBMCs. The CDR3 spells CASSGTDGEKLFF. In DNA form, the CDR3 reads TGTGCCAGCAGTGGGACAGATGGCGAAAAACTGTTTTTT.